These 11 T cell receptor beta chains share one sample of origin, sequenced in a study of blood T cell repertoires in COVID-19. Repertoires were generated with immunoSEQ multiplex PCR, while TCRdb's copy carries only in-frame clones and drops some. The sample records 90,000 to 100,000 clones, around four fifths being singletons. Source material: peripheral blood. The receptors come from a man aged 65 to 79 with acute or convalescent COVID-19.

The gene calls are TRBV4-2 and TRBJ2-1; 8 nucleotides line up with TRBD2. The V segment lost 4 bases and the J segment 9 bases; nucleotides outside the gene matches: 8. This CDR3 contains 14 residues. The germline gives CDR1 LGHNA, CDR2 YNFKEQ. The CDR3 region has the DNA TGTGCCAGCAGCCCTGGTACTAGCGGCTCTGAGCAGTTCTTC. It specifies CASSPGTSGSEQFF.

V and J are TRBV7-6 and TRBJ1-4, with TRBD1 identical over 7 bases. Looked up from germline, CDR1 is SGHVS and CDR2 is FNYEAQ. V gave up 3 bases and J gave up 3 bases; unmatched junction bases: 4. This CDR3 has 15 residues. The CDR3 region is CASSFDRASNEKLFF. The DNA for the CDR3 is TGTGCCAGCAGCTTTGACAGGGCGTCTAATGAAAAACTGTTTTTT.

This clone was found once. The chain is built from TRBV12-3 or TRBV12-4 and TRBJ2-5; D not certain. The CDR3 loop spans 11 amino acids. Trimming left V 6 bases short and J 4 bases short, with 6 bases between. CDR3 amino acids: CASRALETQYF. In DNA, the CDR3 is TGTGCCAGCAGGGCCCTAGAGACCCAGTACTTC.

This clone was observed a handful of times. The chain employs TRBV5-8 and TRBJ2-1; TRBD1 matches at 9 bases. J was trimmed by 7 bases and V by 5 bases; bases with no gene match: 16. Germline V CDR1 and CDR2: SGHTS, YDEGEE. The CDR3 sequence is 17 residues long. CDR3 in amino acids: CASSFNLFPGQGNEQFF. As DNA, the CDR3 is TGTGCCAGCAGTTTTAACCTTTTCCCCGGACAGGGGAATGAGCAGTTCTTC.

CDR3 in DNA: TGTGCCAGCTCACCCGGGACAGAAGCTTTCTTT. Protein sequence: CASSPGTEAFF. V is TRBV18 and J is TRBJ1-1; tentative D call: TRBD1 (6 bases). Germline CDR1 reads KGHSH; CDR2 reads LQKENI. V was clipped by 3 bases and J by 8 bases, with 7 bases between them. The length of the CDR3 is 11 residues. Full variable domain (rest looked up from reference TRBV18 and TRBJ1-1): NAGVMQNPRHLVRRRGQEARLRCSPMKGHSHVYWYRQLPEEGLKFMVYLQKENIIDESGMPKERFSAEFPKEGPSILRIQQVVRGDSAAYFCASSPGTEAFFGQGTRLTVV.

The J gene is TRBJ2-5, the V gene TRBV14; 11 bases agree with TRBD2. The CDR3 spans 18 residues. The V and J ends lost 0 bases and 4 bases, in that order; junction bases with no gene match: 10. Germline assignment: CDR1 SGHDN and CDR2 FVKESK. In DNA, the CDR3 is TGTGCCAGCAGCCAAGACTGGCTAGCGGGGGGTAAAGTAGAGACCCAGTACTTC. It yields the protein CASSQDWLAGGKVETQYF.

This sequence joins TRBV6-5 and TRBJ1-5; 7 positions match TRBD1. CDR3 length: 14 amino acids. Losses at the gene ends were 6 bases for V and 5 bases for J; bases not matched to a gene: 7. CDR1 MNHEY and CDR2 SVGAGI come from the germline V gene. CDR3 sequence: CASSSGGGYQPQHF. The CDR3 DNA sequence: TGTGCCAGCAGCTCAGGGGGTGGTTATCAGCCCCAGCATTTT.

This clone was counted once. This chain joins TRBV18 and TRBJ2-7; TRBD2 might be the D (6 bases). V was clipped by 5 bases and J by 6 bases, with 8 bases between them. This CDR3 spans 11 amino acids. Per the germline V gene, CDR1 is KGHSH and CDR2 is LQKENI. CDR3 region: CASSTGAEQYF. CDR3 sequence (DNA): TGTGCCAGCTCAACGGGAGCCGAGCAGTACTTC.

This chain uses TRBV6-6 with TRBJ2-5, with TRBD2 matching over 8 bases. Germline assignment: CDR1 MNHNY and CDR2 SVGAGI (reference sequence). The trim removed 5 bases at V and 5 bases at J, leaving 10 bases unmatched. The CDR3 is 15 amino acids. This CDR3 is CASSPAAGGAETQYF. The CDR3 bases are TGTGCCAGCAGTCCGGCTGCGGGAGGTGCGGAGACCCAGTACTTC.

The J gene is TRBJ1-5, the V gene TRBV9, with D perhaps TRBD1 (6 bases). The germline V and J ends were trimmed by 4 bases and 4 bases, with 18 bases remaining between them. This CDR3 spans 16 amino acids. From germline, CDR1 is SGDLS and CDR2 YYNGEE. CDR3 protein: CASSPRGDRTNQPQHF. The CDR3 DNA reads TGTGCCAGCAGCCCCCGGGGTGACAGGACGAATCAGCCCCAGCATTTT. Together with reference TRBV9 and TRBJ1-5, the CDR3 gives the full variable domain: DSGVTQTPKHLITATGQRVTLRCSPRSGDLSVYWYQQSLDQGLQFLIQYYNGEERAKGNILERFSAQQFPDLHSELNLSSLELGDSALYFCASSPRGDRTNQPQHFGDGTRLSIL.

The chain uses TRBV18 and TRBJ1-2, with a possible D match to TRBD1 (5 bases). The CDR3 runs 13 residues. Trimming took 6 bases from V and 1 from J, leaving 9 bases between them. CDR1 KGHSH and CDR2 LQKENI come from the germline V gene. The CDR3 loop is CASSQTVNYGYTF. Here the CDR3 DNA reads TGTGCCAGCTCGCAGACAGTTAACTATGGCTACACCTTC.